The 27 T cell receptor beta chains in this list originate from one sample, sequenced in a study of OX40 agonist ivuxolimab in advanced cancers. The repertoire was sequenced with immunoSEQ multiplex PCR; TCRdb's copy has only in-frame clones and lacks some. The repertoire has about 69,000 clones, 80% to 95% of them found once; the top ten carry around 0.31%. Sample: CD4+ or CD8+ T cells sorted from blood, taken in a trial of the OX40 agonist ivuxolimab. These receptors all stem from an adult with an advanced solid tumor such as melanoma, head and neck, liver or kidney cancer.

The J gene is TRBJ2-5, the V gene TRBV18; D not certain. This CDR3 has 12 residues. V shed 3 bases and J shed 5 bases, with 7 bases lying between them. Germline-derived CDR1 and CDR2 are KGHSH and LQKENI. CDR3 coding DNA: TGTGCCAGCTCACCCCTCGGTGAGACCCAGTACTTC. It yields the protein CASSPLGETQYF.

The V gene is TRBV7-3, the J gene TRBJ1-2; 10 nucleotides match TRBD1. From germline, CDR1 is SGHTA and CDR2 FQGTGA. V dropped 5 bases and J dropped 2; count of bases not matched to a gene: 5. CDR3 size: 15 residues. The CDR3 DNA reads TGTGCCAGCAGCCACCGGACAGGGGGGAACTATGGCTACACCTTC. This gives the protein CASSHRTGGNYGYTF.

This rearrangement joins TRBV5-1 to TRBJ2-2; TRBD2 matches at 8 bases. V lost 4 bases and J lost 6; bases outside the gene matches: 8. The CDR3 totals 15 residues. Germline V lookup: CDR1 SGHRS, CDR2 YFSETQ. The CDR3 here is CASSSFGRASGELFF. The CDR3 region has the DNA TGCGCCAGCAGCAGCTTCGGGAGGGCCTCCGGGGAGCTGTTTTTT.

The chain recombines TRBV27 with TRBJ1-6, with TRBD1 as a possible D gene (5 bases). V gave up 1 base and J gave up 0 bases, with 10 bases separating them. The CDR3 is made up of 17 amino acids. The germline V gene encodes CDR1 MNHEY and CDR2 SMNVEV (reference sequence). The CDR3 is CASSLWGGGSYNSPLHF. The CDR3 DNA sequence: TGTGCCAGCAGTTTATGGGGGGGAGGCTCCTATAATTCACCCCTCCACTTT.

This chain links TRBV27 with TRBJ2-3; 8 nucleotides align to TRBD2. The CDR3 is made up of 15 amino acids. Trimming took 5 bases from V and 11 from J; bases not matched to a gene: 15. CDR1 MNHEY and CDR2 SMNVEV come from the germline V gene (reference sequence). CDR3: CASSIFSGGPVKQYF. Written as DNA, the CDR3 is TGTGCCAGCAGTATTTTTTCGGGAGGGCCGGTTAAGCAGTATTTT.

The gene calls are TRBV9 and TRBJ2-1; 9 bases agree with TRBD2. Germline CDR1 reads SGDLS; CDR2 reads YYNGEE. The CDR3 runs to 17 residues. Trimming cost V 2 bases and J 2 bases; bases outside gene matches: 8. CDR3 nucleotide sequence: TGTGCCAGCAGCGTCGAAATACTAGCGGGCCCCTACAATGAGCAGTTCTTC. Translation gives CASSVEILAGPYNEQFF.

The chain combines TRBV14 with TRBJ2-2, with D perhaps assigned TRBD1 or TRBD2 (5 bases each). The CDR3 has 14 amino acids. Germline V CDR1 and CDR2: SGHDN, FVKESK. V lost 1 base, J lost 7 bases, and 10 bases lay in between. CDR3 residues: CASSQARGVGELFF. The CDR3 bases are TGTGCCAGCAGCCAAGCGCGAGGGGTCGGGGAGCTGTTTTTT. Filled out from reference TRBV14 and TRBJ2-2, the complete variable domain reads EAGVTQFPSHSVIEKGQTVTLRCDPISGHDNLYWYRRVMGKEIKFLLHFVKESKQDESGMPNNRFLAERTGGTYSTLKVQPAELEDSGVYFCASSQARGVGELFFGEGSRLTVL.

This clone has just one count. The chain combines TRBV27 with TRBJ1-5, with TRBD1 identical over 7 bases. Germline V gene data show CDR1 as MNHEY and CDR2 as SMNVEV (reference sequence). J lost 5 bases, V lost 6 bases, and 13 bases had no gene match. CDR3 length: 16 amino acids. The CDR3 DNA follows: TGTGCCAGCAGCTTAAGGGGGACAGTGACGGATCAGCCCCAGCATTTT. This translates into CASSLRGTVTDQPQHF.

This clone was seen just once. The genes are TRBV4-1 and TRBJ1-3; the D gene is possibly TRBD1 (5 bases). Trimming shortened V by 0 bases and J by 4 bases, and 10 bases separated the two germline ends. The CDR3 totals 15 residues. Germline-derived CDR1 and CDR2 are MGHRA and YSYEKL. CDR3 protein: CASSQDPGPGNTIYF. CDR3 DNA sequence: TGCGCCAGCAGCCAAGATCCGGGACCGGGAAACACCATATATTTT.

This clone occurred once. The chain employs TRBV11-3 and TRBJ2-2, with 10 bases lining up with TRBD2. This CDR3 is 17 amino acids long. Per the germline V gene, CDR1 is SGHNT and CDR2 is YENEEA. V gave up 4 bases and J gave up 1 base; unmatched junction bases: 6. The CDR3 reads CASSWTSGIRNTGELFF. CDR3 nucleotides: TGTGCCAGCAGCTGGACTAGCGGAATTCGGAACACCGGGGAGCTGTTTTTT.

The CDR3 here is CASSPVVERGNYGYTF. As DNA, the CDR3 is TGTGCCAGCAGCCCCGTCGTGGAACGTGGGAACTATGGCTACACCTTC. The rearrangement links TRBV7-9 to TRBJ1-2; unclear D gene. The CDR3 spans 16 residues. CDR1 is SEHNR, CDR2 FQNEAQ, per germline (reference sequence). V lost 5 bases and J 2 bases, leaving 18 bases between the germline ends.

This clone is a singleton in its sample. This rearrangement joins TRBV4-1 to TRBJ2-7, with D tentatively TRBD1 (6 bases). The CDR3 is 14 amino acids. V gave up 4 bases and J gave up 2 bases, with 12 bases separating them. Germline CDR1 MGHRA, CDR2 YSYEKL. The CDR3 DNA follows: TGCGCCAGCAGCCCGCGGACAGCTACCTACGAGCAGTACTTC. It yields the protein CASSPRTATYEQYF.

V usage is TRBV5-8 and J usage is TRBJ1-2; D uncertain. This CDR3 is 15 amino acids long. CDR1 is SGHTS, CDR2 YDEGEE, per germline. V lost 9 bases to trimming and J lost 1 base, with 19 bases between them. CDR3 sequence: CANHGNRHLNYGYTF. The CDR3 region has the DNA TGTGCCAACCATGGGAACCGACACCTTAACTATGGCTACACCTTC.

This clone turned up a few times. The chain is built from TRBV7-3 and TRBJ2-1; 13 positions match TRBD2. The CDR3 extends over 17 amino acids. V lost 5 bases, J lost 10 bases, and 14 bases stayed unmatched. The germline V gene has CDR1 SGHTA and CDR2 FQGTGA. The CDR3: CASSPYPGLAGVGEQFF. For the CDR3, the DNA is TGTGCCAGCAGCCCTTACCCCGGACTAGCGGGAGTAGGGGAGCAGTTCTTC.

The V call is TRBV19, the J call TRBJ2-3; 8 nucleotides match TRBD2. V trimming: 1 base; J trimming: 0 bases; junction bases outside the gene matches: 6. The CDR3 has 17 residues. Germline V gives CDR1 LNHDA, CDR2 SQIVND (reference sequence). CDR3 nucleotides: TGTGCCAGTAGTATAGCCGGGCTAGCGGGTAGCACAGATACGCAGTATTTT. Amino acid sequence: CASSIAGLAGSTDTQYF.

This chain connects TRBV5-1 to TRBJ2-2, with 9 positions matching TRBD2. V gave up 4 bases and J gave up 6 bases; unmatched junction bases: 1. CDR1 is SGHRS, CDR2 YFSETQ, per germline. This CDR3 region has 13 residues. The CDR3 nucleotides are TGCGCCAGCAGCGGGACTAGCCCCGGGGAGCTGTTTTTT. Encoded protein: CASSGTSPGELFF.

The chain's CDR3 is CASSPGLSSYNEQFF. CDR3 sequence (DNA): TGTGCCAGCAGCCCGGGACTAAGCTCCTACAATGAGCAGTTCTTC. This chain uses TRBV5-6 with TRBJ2-1, with 7 bases fitting TRBD2. This CDR3 is 15 amino acids long. Per the germline V gene, CDR1 is SGHDT and CDR2 is YYEEEE. V was pared by 4 bases and J by 0 bases, with 4 bases of the junction left unmatched. The whole variable domain, filled in from reference TRBV5-6 and TRBJ2-1, reads DAGVTQSPTHLIKTRGQQVTLRCSPKSGHDTVSWYQQALGQGPQFIFQYYEEEERQRGNFPDRFSGHQFPNYSSELNVNALLLGDSALYLCASSPGLSSYNEQFFGPGTRLTVL.

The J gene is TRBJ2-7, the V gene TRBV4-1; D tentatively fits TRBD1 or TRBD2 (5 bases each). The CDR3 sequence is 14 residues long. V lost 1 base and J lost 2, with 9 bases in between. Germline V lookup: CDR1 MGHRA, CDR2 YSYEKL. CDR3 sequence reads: CASSQGDQPYEQYF. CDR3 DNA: TGCGCCAGCAGCCAAGGGGACCAACCCTACGAGCAGTACTTC.

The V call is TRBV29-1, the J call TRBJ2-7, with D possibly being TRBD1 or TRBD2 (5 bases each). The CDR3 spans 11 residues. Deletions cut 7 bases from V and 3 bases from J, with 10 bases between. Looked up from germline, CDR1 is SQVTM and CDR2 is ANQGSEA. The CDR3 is CSAQRGYEQYF. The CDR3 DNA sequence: TGCAGCGCCCAGAGGGGCTACGAGCAGTACTTC.

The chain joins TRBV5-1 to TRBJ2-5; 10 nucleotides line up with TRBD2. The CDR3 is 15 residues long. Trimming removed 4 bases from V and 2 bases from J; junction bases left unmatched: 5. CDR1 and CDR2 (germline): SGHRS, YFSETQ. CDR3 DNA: TGCGCCAGCAGCAGAACACTAGCGGGACAAGAGACCCAGTACTTC. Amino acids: CASSRTLAGQETQYF.

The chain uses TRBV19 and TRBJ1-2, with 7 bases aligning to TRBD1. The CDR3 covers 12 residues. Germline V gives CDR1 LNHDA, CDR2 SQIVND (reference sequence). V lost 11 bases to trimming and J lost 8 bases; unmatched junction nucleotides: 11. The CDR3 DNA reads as TGTGCCGGCTCCTCAGGGGGTCGGGGCTACACCTTC. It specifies CAGSSGGRGYTF.

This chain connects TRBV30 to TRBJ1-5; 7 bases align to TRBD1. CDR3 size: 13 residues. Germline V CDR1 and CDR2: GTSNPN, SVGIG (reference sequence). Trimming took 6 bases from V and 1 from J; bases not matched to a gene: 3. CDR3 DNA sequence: TGTGCCTGTACAGGGGTGAGCAATCAGCCCCAGCATTTT. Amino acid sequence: CACTGVSNQPQHF.

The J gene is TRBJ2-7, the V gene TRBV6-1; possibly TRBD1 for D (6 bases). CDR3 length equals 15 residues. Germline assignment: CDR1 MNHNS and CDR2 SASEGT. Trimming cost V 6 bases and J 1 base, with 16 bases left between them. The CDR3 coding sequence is TGTGCCAGCAGGAGAGGGGGAATTGGGTCCTACGAGCAGTACTTC. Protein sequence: CASRRGGIGSYEQYF.

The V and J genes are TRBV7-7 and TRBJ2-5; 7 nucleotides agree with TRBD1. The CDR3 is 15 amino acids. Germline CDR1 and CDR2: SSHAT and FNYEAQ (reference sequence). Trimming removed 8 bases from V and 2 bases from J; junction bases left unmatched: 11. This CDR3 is CASGEPGGGQETQYF. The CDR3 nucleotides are TGTGCCAGCGGAGAACCAGGGGGTGGACAAGAGACCCAGTACTTC.

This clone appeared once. CDR3 loop: CASSLGQSGPLAEAFF. The CDR3 DNA reads as TGTGCCAGCTCACTGGGACAGTCCGGCCCTTTGGCTGAAGCTTTCTTT. This sequence joins TRBV18 and TRBJ1-1, with TRBD1 identical over 7 bases. V lost 4 bases, J lost 6 bases, and 14 bases stayed unmatched. The CDR3 is made up of 16 amino acids. The germline V gene encodes CDR1 KGHSH and CDR2 LQKENI.

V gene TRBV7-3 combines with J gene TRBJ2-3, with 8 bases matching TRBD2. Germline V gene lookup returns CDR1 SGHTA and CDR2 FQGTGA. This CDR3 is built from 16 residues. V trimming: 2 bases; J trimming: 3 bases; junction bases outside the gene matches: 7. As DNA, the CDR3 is TGTGCCAGCAGCTTAGTCCCGGGAGGGCTAACAGATACGCAGTATTTT. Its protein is CASSLVPGGLTDTQYF.

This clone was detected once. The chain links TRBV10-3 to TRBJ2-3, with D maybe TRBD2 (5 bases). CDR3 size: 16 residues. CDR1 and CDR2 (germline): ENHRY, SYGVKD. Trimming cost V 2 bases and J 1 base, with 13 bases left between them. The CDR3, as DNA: TGTGCCATCAGTGAGACTAGAAATTCTGGCACAGATACGCAGTATTTT. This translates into CAISETRNSGTDTQYF.